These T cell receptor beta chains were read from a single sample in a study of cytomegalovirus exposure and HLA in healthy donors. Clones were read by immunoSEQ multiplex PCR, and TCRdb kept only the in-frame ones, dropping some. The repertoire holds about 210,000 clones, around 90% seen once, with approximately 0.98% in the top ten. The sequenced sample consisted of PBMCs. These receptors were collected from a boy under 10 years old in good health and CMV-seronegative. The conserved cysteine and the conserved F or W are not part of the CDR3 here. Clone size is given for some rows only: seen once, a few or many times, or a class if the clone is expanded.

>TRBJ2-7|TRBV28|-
ASSLSGPYEQY
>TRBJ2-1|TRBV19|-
ASSSGGQDNEQF
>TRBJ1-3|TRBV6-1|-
ASSEIVRGNTIY
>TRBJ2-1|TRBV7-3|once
ASSLIRGRSNEQF
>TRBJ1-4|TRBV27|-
ASRSSLAINEKLF
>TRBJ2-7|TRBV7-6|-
ASSLITSSGGLGMGEQY
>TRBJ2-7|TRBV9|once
ASSVWGRGPEQY
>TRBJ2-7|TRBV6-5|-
ASTTGVGDREQY
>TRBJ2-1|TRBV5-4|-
ASSLPSGGSYNEQF
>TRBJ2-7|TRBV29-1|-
SVDAGLDPTYEQY
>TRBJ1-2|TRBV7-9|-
ASSLAGAYGYT
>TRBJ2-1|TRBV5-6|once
ASREAGRWDEQF
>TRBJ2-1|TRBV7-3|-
ASSLAHRGHEQF
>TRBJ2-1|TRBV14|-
ASSQGLADEQF
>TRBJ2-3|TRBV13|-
ASSISGRGYTDTQY
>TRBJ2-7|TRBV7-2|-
ASSPTGTAYEQY
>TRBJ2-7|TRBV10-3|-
AISEARTSGRAYEQY
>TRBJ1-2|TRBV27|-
ASRYGEANYGYT
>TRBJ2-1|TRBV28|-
ASSPPGGGTYNEQF
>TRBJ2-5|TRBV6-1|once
ASNVDRVWETQY
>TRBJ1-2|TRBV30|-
AWSTPQGAIDYGYT
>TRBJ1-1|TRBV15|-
ATSRVWAENTEAF
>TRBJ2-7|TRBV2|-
ASSEVPRSYEQY
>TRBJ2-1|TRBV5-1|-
ASSEDRLYNEQF
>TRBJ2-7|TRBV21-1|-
ATLPITPTGRYEQY
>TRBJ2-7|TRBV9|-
ASSVATGSYEQY
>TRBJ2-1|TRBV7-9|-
ASSPDLGSYNEQF
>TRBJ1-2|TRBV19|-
ASRVVGANGYT
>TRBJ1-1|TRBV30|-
AWSVLTDNTEAF
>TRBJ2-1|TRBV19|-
ASSSRLSGSNYNEQF
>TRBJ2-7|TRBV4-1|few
ASSHRGASGKDEQY
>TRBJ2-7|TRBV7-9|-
ASSLALRGGAQEQH
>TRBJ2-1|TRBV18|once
ASSPSDSSYNEQF
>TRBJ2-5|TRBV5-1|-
ASSSAGEETQY
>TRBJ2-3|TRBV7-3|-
ASSTSGPSTDTQY
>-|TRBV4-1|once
ASSQGRGPSSYEQY
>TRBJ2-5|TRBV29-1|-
SVGYSGRGETQY
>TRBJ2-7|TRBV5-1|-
ASSLGAGSYEQY